This T cell receptor (beta chain) was retrieved from a study of liver allograft versus peripheral blood T cells. Study context: Blood and transplanted-liver T cell receptor repertoires from recipients were compared. General observations from the study: T cell receptor repertoires inside liver allografts reportedly differed from those in peripheral blood.

The J segment lost 2 bases and the V segment lost 4 bases, leaving 8 bases of the junction unmatched. The CDR3 covers 15 residues. In TCRdb, the reads were re-called with MiXCR into one record per CDR3 protein. Seen here are about 9,600 distinct CDR3 sequences, 15% observed once, and the top ten hold about 3.2%. In regard to this clonotype: Antigen unknown.

The sequence came from a human patient who had a liver transplant. Certain T cells may be donor cells from the graft. The rearrangement links TRBV12-3 or TRBV12-4 to TRBJ2-7, with 7 bases that match TRBD1. CDR3: CASSSQTGLAYEQYF. CDR3 in DNA: TGTGCCAGCAGTTCGCAGACAGGGTTAGCCTACGAGCAGTACTTC.